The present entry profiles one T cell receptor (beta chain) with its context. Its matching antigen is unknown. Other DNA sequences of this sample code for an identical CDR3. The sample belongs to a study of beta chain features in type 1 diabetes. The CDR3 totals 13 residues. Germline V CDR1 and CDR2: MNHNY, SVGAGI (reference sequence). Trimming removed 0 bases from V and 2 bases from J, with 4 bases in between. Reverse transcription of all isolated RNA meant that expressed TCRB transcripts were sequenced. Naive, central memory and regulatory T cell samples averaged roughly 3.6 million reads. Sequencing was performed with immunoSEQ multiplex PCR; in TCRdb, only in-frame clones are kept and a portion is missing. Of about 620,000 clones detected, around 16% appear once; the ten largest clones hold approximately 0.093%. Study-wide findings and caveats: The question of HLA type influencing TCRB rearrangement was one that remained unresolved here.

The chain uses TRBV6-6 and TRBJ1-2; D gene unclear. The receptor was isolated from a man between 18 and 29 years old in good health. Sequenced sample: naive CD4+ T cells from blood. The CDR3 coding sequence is TGTGCCAGCAGTTACTCCGGAAACTATGGCTACACCTTC. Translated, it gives CASSYSGNYGYTF.